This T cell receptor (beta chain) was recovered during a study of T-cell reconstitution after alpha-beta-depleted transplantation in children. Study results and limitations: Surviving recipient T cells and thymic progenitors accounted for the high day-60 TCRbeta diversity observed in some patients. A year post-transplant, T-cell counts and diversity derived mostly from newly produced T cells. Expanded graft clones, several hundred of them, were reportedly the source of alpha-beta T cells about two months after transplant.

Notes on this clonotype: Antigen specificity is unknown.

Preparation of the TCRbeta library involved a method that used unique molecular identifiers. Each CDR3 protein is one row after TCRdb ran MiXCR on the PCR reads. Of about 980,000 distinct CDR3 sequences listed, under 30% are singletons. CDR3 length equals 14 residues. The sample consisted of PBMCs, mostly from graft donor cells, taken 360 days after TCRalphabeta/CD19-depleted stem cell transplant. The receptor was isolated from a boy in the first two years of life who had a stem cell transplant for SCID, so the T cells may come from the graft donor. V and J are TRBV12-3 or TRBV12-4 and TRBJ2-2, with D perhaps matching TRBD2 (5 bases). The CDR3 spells CAIMRAPNTGELFF. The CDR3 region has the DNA TGTGCTATCATGAGGGCTCCGAACACCGGGGAGCTGTTTTTT.